This TCR beta chain originates from a study of siplizumab effects on memory and regulatory T cells (dated by TCRdb to about 2019). A note on the overall study: The effect of the anti-CD2 antibody siplizumab on alloreactive T-cell subsets was examined in allogeneic mixed lymphocyte reactions constructed from human PBMCs. Study-wide conclusions, independent of this receptor: Unstimulated naive T cells appeared to be more diverse than memory T cells, and naive cells seemed to make a substantial contribution to the alloresponse. Of the alloreactive CD4+ clones that could be mapped, the Treg-derived share averaged about 70% with siplizumab compared with 25% to 30% in control reactions. The cumulative frequency of alloreactive sequences that could be traced back to unstimulated CD4+ memory T cells was significantly reduced by siplizumab. No functional confirmation was obtained for the suppressive function of proliferating Tregs from siplizumab cultures. About 75-96% of proliferating CD4+ or CD8+ clones could not be given a naive or memory phenotype. Sequences below about 10^-5 frequency were poorly captured, so only a minor fraction of alloreactive clones could be mapped to unstimulated subsets.

Worth noting for this clone: Its antigen target is currently unknown. It has no much larger one-base neighbor in the sample; base qualities were not kept.

From the cysteine up to the phenylalanine, the CDR3 has a length of 17 residues. Only the CDR3 part of the read is kept: 51 bases, read in frame from the first base. Trimming removed 2 bases from V and 5 bases from J; the gene matches leave 16 bases unexplained. From a lookup of the germline V gene, CDR1 and CDR2 are SGHDT and YYEEEE. Library preparation was by the immunoSEQ multiplex PCR assay. The deep sequencing platform assayed approximately 10^5 TCR templates per sample. Genomic DNA extracted from sorted T cells was the material used for TCRbeta CDR3 sequencing. The published analysis was carried out like this. Clonal analysis of TCRbeta CDR3 data was done in the R programming language. Comparing unstimulated samples against CFSE-low samples taken after the reaction was how alloreactive CD4+ and CD8+ clones were defined. Regulatory or non-regulatory origin was assigned to alloreactive CD4+ clones by matching of sequences to sorted unstimulated Treg and non-Treg repertoires. TCRdb holds this immuneACCESS table with in-frame rearrangements only. Some clones are missing; in checked studies, unresolved V genes explain under half, and the rest has no known cause. D and trimming were read from the DNA, whereas the V and J calls and clone size are those reported in that table. Recorded for this sample are some 52,000 clones; 95% to 98% of them occurred a single time. 0.5% to 0.7% of the sample comes from the top ten.

In a few donor pairs, further sequencing was done on unstimulated CD8+ naive, CD4+ memory, CD8+ TEMRA, CD4+ naive and CD8+ effector memory subsets. TCRbeta CDR3 sequencing was performed on sorted unstimulated T cells and on proliferating T cells recovered from mixed lymphocyte reactions. Fresh whole blood from fewer than 12 HLA-typed healthy donors was used to isolate PBMCs. The chain employs TRBV5-6 and TRBJ2-7, with TRBD2 identical over 7 junction bases. This TCR was sampled from a human donor in good health. What was sequenced was naive CD4+ T cells sorted from blood. The cell subset or site label corresponds to: unstimulated naive T cells. The CDR3 region has the sequence CASSLGMTAGAGNEQYF. The nucleotide sequence reads TGTGCCAGCAGCTTAGGGATGACTGCGGGAGCCGGCAACGAGCAGTACTTC.